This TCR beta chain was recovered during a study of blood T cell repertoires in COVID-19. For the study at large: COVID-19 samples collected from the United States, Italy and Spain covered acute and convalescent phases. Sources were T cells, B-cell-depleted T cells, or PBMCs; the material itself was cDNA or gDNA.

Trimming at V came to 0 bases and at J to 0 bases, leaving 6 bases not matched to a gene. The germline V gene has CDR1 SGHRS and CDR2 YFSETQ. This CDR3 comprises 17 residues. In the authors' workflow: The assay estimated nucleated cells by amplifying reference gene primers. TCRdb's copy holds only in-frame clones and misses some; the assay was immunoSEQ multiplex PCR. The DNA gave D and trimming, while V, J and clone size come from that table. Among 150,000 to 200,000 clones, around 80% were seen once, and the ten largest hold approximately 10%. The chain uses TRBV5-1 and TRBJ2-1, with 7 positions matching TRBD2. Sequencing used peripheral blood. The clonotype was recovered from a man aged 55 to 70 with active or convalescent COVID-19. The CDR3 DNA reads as TGCGCCAGCAGCTTGGCCACTAGCGCTGGCTCCTACAATGAGCAGTTCTTC. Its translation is CASSLATSAGSYNEQFF.